These 5 T cell receptor beta chains were all obtained from the same sample, sequenced in a study of T cell changes during pregnancy in multiple sclerosis. Profiled with immunoSEQ multiplex PCR; TCRdb holds only in-frame clones, not every one. The sample consists of around 69,000 clones, just over 90% of them appearing once. The sample consisted of peripheral blood, taken in the second trimester of pregnancy. These receptors came from a female donor in good health, enrolled as a control in a pregnancy study.

The chain carries TRBV27 and TRBJ2-5, with TRBD1 matching 8 bases. The CDR3 loop spans 15 amino acids. The V and J ends lost 5 bases and 5 bases, in that order; junction bases with no gene match: 10. Germline CDR1 reads MNHEY; CDR2 reads SMNVEV (reference sequence). CDR3 sequence reads: CASSPWDRRRETQYF. CDR3 in DNA: TGTGCCAGCAGTCCGTGGGACAGGAGGCGGGAGACCCAGTACTTC.

The rearrangement links TRBV7-2 to TRBJ2-5; TRBD2 might be the D (5 bases). Germline CDR1 SGHTA, CDR2 FQGNSA. The CDR3 sequence is 15 residues long. V was clipped by 5 bases and J by 3 bases, with 16 bases between them. The CDR3 loop reads CASSQSALREETQYF. In DNA form, the CDR3 reads TGTGCCAGCAGCCAGTCCGCCTTGAGGGAAGAGACCCAGTACTTC.

In this sample, this clone turned up a few times. V usage is TRBV29-1 and J usage is TRBJ2-1; 10 nucleotides agree with TRBD1. CDR1 is SQVTM and CDR2 is ANQGSEA in the germline V gene. J was trimmed by 0 bases and V by 7 bases; bases with no gene match: 0. CDR3 length: 13 amino acids. The CDR3 sequence: CSGQGASYNEQFF. CDR3 DNA sequence: TGCAGCGGACAGGGGGCCTCCTACAATGAGCAGTTCTTC.

The rearrangement uses TRBV6-5 and TRBJ1-1; no definite D call. Trimming left V 6 bases short and J 0 bases short, with 14 bases between. Germline V gene data show CDR1 as MNHEY and CDR2 as SVGAGI. The CDR3 sequence is 15 residues long. The CDR3 protein is CASSRVSAMNTEAFF. The DNA of the CDR3 is TGTGCCAGCAGCCGCGTAAGCGCAATGAACACTGAAGCTTTCTTT.

The CDR3 nucleotides are TGCAGCGTTGGAGGGGGTCGGGGCGCAGAGACCCAGTACTTC. Translating gives CSVGGGRGAETQYF. This chain joins TRBV29-1 and TRBJ2-5; maybe TRBD1 (6 bases). Germline V gene lookup returns CDR1 SQVTM and CDR2 ANQGSEA. The CDR3 has 14 amino acids. V was cut by 4 bases and J by 4 bases, with 16 bases left in between.